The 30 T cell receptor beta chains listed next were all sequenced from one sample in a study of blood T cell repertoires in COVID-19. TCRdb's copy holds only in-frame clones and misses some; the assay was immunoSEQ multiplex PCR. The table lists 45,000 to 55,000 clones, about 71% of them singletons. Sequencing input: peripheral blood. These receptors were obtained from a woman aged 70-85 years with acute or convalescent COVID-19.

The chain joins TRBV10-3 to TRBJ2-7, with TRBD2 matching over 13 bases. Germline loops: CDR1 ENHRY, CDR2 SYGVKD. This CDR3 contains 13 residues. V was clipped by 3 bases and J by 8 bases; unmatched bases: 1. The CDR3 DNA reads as TGTGCCATCAGTGAACTAGCGGGGGGGAAGCAGTACTTC. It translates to CAISELAGGKQYF.

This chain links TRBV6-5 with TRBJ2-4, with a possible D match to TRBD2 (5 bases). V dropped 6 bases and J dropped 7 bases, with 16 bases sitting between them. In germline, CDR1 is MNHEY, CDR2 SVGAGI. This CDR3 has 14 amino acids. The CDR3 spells CASRNLEGGNIQYF. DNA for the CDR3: TGTGCCAGCAGGAATCTTGAGGGTGGGAACATTCAGTACTTC.

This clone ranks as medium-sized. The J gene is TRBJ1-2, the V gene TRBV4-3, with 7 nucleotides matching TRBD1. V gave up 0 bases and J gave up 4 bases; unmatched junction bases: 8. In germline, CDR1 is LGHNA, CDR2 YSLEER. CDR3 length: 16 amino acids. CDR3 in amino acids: CASSQEAGGLIYGYTF. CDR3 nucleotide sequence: TGCGCCAGCAGCCAAGAAGCAGGGGGACTTATCTATGGCTACACCTTC.

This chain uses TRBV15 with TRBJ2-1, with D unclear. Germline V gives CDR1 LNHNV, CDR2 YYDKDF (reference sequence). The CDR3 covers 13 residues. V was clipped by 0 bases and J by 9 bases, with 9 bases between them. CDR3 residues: CATSRDELSEQFF. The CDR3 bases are TGTGCCACCAGCAGAGATGAGCTTAGTGAGCAGTTCTTC.

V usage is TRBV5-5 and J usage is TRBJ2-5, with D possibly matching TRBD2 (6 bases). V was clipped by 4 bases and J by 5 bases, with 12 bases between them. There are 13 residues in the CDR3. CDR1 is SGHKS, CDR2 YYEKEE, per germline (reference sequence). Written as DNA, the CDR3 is TGTGCCAGCAGCCCACGGAGGGTCGAGACCCAGTACTTC. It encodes CASSPRRVETQYF. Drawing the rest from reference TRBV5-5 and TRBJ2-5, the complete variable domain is DAGVTQSPTHLIKTRGQQVTLRCSPISGHKSVSWYQQVLGQGPQFIFQYYEKEERGRGNFPDRFSARQFPNYSSELNVNALLLGDSALYLCASSPRRVETQYFGPGTRLLVL.

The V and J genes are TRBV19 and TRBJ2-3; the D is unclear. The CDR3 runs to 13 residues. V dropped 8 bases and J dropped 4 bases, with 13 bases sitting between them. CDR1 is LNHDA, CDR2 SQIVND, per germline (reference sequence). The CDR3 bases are TGTGCCAGTTCACCGCCAGAAGCAGATACGCAGTATTTT. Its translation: CASSPPEADTQYF.

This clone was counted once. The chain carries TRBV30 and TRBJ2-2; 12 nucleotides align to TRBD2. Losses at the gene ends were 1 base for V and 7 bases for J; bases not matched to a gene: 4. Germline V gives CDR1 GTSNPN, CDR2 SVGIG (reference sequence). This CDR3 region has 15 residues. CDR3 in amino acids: CAWSATSGSYGELFF. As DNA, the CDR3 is TGTGCCTGGAGTGCGACTAGCGGGAGTTACGGGGAGCTGTTTTTT.

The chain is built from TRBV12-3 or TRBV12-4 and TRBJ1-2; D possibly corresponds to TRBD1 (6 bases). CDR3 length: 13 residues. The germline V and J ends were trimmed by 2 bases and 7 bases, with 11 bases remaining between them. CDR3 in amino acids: CASSLLTGLGYTF. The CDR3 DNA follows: TGTGCCAGCAGTTTACTAACAGGGCTTGGCTACACCTTC.

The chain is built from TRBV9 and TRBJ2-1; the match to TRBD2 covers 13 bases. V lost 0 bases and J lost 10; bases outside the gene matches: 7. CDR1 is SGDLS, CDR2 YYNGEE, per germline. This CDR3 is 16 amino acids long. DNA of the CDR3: TGTGCCAGCAGCGTAGGAGGACTAGCGGGAGCGGGGGAGCAGTTCTTC. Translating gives CASSVGGLAGAGEQFF.

The CDR3 bases are TGTGCCAGTAGTATACGCGTACAGGGGGCTACTGAAGCTTTCTTT. Protein product: CASSIRVQGATEAFF. This chain connects TRBV19 to TRBJ1-1, with 9 positions matching TRBD1. After removal of 2 bases from V and 5 bases from J, the junction contained 6 bases not matched to a gene. The CDR3 contains 15 residues. CDR1 and CDR2 (germline): LNHDA, SQIVND (reference sequence).

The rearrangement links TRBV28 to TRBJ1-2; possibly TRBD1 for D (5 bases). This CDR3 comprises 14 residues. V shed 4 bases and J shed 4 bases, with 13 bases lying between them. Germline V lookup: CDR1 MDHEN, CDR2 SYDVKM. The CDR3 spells CASSSDSTVYGYTF. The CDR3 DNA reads TGTGCCAGCAGTTCCGACTCGACAGTCTATGGCTACACCTTC.

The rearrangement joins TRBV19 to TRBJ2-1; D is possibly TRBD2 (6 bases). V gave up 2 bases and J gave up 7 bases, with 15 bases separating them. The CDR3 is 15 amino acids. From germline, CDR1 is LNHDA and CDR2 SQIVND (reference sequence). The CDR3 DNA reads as TGTGCCAGTAGTATAAAGGGCGGGATCTTGAATGAGCAGTTCTTC. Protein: CASSIKGGILNEQFF.

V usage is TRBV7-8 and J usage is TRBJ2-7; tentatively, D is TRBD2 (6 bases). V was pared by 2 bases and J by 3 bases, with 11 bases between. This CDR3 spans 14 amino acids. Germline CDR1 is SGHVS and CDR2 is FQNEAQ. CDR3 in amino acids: CASSLSGSGYEQYF. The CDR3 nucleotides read TGTGCCAGCAGCTTATCCGGTAGCGGCTACGAGCAGTACTTC.

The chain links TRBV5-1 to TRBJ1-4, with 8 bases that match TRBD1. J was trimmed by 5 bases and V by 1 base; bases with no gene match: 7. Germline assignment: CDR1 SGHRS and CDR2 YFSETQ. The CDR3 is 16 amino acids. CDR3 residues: CASSLRQGAPNEKLFF. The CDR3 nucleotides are TGCGCCAGCAGCTTGAGGCAGGGGGCACCCAATGAAAAACTGTTTTTT.

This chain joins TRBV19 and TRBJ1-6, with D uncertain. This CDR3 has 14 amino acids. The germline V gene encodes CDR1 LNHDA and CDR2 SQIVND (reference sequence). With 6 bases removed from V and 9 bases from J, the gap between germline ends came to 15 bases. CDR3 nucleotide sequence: TGTGCCAGTAGGACCCATAGTCGAGGTTCACCCCTCCACTTT. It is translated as CASRTHSRGSPLHF.

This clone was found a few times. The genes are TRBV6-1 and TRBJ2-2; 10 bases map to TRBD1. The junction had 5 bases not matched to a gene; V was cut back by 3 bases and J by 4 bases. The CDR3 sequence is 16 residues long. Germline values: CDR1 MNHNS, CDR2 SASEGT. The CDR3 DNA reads TGTGCCAGCAGTGACAGCCGGACAGGGGGCACCGGGGAGCTGTTTTTT. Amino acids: CASSDSRTGGTGELFF.

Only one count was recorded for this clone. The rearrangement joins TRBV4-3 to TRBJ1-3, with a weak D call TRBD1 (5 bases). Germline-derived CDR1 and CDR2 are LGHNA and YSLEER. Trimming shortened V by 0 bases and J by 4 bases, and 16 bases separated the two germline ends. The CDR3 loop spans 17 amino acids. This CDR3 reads CASSQEGPGKMGNTIYF. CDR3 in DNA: TGCGCCAGCAGCCAAGAAGGGCCAGGGAAGATGGGAAACACCATATATTTT.

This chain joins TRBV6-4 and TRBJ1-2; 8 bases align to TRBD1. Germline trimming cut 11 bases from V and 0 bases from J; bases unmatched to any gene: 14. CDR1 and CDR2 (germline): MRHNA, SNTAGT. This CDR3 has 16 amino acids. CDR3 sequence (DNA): TGTGCCGGAGGGAGACAGGGGTATCCCTCTAACTATGGCTACACCTTC. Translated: CAGGRQGYPSNYGYTF.

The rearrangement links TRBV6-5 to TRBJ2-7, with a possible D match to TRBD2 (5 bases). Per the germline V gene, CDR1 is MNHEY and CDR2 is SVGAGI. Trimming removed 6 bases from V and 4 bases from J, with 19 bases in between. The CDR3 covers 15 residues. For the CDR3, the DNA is TGTGCCAGCAGGGACCCCGGGAAAAATTTTTACGAGCAGTACTTC. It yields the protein CASRDPGKNFYEQYF.

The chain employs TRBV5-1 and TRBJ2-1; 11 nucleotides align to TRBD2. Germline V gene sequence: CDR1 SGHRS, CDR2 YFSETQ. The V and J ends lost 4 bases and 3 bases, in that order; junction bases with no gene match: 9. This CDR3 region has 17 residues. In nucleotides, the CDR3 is TGCGCCAGCAGCCTCGGGACTAGCGGAGTGAGCTACAATGAGCAGTTCTTC. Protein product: CASSLGTSGVSYNEQFF.

The CDR3 coding sequence is TGTGCCAGCAGCCGACAGGGCGCCATCTACGAGCAGTACTTC. This codes for CASSRQGAIYEQYF. This rearrangement joins TRBV5-4 to TRBJ2-7, with 7 bases lining up with TRBD1. The CDR3 runs to 14 residues. V was clipped by 4 bases and J by 3 bases; unmatched bases: 7. The germline V gene encodes CDR1 SGHNT and CDR2 YYREEE (reference sequence).

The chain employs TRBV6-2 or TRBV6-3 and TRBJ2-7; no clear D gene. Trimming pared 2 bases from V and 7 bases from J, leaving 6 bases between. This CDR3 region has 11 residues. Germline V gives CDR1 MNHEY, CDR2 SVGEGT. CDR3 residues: CASSYDGEQYF. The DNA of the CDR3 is TGTGCCAGCAGTTACGACGGGGAGCAGTACTTC.

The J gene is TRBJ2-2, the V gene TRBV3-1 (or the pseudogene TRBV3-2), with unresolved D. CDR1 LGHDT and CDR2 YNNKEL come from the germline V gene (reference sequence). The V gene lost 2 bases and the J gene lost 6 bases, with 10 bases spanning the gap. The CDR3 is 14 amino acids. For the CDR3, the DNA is TGTGCCAGCAGCCAAAGAGAGAGGTCCGGGGAGCTGTTTTTT. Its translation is CASSQRERSGELFF.

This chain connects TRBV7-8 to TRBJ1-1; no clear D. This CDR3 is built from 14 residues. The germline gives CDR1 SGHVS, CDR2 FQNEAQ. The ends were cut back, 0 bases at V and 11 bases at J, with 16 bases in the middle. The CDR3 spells CASSLARVGQLAFF. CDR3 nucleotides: TGTGCCAGCAGCTTAGCGCGGGTTGGGCAGTTGGCTTTCTTT.

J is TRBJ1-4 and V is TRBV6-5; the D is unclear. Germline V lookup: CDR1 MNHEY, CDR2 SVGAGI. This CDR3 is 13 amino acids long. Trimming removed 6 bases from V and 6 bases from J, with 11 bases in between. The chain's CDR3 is CASSYNRDEKLFF. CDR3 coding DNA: TGTGCCAGCAGCTACAATCGGGATGAAAAACTGTTTTTT.

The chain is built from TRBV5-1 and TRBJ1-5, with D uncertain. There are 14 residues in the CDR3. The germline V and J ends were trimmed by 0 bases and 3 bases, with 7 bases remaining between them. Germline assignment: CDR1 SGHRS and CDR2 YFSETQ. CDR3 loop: CASSLDTYNQPQHF. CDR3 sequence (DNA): TGCGCCAGCAGCTTGGACACGTACAATCAGCCCCAGCATTTT.

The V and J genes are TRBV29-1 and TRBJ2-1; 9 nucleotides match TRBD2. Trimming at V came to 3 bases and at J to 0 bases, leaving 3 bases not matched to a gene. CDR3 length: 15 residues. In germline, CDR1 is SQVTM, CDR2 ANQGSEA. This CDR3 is CSVEFSGSSYNEQFF. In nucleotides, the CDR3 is TGCAGCGTTGAGTTTAGCGGGAGCTCCTACAATGAGCAGTTCTTC.

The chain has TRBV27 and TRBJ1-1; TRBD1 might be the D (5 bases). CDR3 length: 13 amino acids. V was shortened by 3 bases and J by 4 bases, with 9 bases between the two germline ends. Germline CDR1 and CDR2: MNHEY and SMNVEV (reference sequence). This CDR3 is CASSLGRGTEAFF. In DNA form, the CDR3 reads TGTGCCAGCAGTTTGGGGAGGGGCACTGAAGCTTTCTTT.

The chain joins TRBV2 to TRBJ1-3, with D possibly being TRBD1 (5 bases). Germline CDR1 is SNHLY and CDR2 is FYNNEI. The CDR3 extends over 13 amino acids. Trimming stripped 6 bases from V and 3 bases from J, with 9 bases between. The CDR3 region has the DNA TGTGCCAGCAGGGGGACTGATGGAAACACCATATATTTT. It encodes CASRGTDGNTIYF.

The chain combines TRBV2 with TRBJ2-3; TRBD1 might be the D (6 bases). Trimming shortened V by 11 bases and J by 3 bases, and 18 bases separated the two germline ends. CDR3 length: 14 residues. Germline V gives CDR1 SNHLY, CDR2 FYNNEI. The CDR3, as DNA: TGTGCCGGTCAAAAGGGGGTAAATACAGATACGCAGTATTTT. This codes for CAGQKGVNTDTQYF. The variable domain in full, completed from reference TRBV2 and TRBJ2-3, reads EPEVTQTPSHQVTQMGQEVILRCVPISNHLYFYWYRQILGQKVEFLVSFYNNEISEKSEIFDDQFSVERPDGSNFTLKIRSTKLEDSAMYFCAGQKGVNTDTQYFGPGTRLTVL.